This T cell receptor (beta chain) comes out of a study of regulatory T cells in long-lasting Graves disease. Sample time point: newly diagnosed GD, antithyroid drugs for less than 3 months. Isolated PBMC RNA provided the starting material for the TCR library. TCR beta libraries were built with iRepertoire HTBI primers and Arm-PCR of CDR3 regions. TCRdb reanalysed the multiplex PCR reads using MiXCR and keeps one entry per CDR3 protein. The sample carries more than 400,000 distinct CDR3 sequences, around 15% recorded once. This clonotype has at least ten counts. This same sample was also part of a study on T cells in Graves' hyperthyroidism and ophthalmopathy.

Source: peripheral blood mononuclear cells (PBMCs), taken at new diagnosis, from a patient treated with antithyroid drugs. The clonotype originates from a man aged 35 to 55 with Graves disease.

In DNA form, the CDR3 reads TGTGCCAGCAGAAGGTCGGGCTACGAGCAGTACTTC. It yields the protein CASRRSGYEQYF. V gene TRBV11-2 combines with J gene TRBJ2-7; D ambiguous. Germline V lookup: CDR1 SGHAT, CDR2 FQNNGV. V was trimmed by 6 bases and J by 3 bases, leaving 9 bases between them. The CDR3 is 12 amino acids.